Shown below are 32 T cell receptor beta chains from a single sample sequenced in a study of cytomegalovirus exposure and HLA in healthy donors (dated by TCRdb to 2016 to 2017). Preparation of the library involved the immunoSEQ multiplex PCR assay. For the multiplex PCR, a mixture combining 60 forward primers for TCR Vbeta segments and 13 reverse primers for TCR Jbeta segments was used. Here the immuneACCESS table is served through TCRdb, limited to in-frame sequences with V and J called. Missing clones are a known gap in these copies; in checked studies unresolved V genes cover under half, and the rest lacks a known reason. The sample table lists about 260,000 clones, approximately 84% of them with a count of one. Roughly 2% of the sample comes from the top ten. What was sequenced was PBMCs. Receptors were obtained from a woman aged 40-49 years in good health and CMV-seropositive.

This clone occurred once. A read error may account for a junction end that differs from germline. This chain joins TRBV27 and TRBJ2-6; 8 bases agree with TRBD2. The CDR3 has 15 residues. Germline loops: CDR1 MNHEY, CDR2 SMNVEV (reference sequence). The CDR3 spells CASSAAGGGSNVLTF. CDR3 nucleotides: TGTGCCAGCAGTGCTGCGGGAGGTGGGTCCAACGTCCTGACTTTC.

The V gene is TRBV5-5, the J gene TRBJ1-1; maybe TRBD1 (5 bases). The CDR3 has 14 amino acids. V lost 2 bases, J lost 5 bases, and 13 bases lay in between. The germline V gene encodes CDR1 SGHKS and CDR2 YYEKEE (reference sequence). CDR3 bases: TGTGCCAGCAGCTTCGGGGGACTGAGAACTGAAGCTTTCTTT. Its translation: CASSFGGLRTEAFF. Supplemented by reference TRBV5-5 and TRBJ1-1, the full variable domain reads DAGVTQSPTHLIKTRGQQVTLRCSPISGHKSVSWYQQVLGQGPQFIFQYYEKEERGRGNFPDRFSARQFPNYSSELNVNALLLGDSALYLCASSFGGLRTEAFFGQGTRLTVV.

This clone was found a few times. This sequence joins TRBV30 and TRBJ2-1, with 9 nucleotides matching TRBD2. There are 12 residues in the CDR3. The V gene's germline CDR1 is GTSNPN and CDR2 SVGIG (reference sequence). Losses at the gene ends were 4 bases for V and 8 bases for J; bases not matched to a gene: 3. This chain's CDR3 is CAWKASGDEQFF. The CDR3 region has the DNA TGTGCCTGGAAGGCTAGCGGGGATGAGCAGTTCTTC. Variable domain in full (rest from reference TRBV30 and TRBJ2-1): SQTIHQWPATLVQPVGSPLSLECTVEGTSNPNLYWYRQAAGRGLQLLFYSVGIGQISSEVPQNLSASRPQDRQFILSSKKLLLSDSGFYLCAWKASGDEQFFGPGTRLTVL.

The chain combines TRBV2 with TRBJ2-3; D gene unclear. Germline V CDR1 and CDR2: SNHLY, FYNNEI. CDR3 size: 12 residues. Trimming took 4 bases from V and 2 from J, leaving 4 bases between them. The chain's CDR3 is CASSVSTDTQYF. DNA for the CDR3: TGTGCCAGCAGTGTCTCCACAGATACGCAGTATTTT.

This clone was counted once. V gene TRBV4-3 combines with J gene TRBJ2-7; 8 bases are shared with TRBD2. This CDR3 spans 15 amino acids. Trimming took 0 bases from V and 7 from J; bases not matched to a gene: 8. CDR1 and CDR2 (germline): LGHNA, YSLEER. This CDR3 reads CASSQDFALAEEQYF. CDR3 sequence (DNA): TGCGCCAGCAGCCAAGATTTCGCACTAGCGGAAGAGCAGTACTTC.

The chain joins TRBV10-3 to TRBJ2-7; 11 bases line up with TRBD2. The CDR3 length is 20 residues. Germline CDR1 is ENHRY and CDR2 is SYGVKD. J lost 0 bases, V lost 2 bases, and 15 bases had no gene match. The CDR3 sequence is CAISEKPPASGRNYSYEQYF. The CDR3 bases are TGTGCCATCAGTGAGAAACCCCCGGCTAGCGGGAGGAATTACTCCTACGAGCAGTACTTC.

This clone has only a few counts. The chain couples TRBV14 to TRBJ2-5; 11 nucleotides match TRBD2. This CDR3 region has 14 residues. Germline values: CDR1 SGHDN, CDR2 FVKESK. Unmatched junction bases numbered 5, after V lost 5 bases and J lost 6 bases. The DNA of the CDR3 is TGTGCCAGCAGCAAGGGACTAGCGGAAAAGACCCAGTACTTC. Its protein is CASSKGLAEKTQYF.

The J gene is TRBJ1-5, the V gene TRBV28; D gene unclear. Germline-derived CDR1 and CDR2 are MDHEN and SYDVKM. Deletions cut 6 bases from V and 3 bases from J, with 15 bases between. The CDR3 has 15 residues. The CDR3 DNA follows: TGTGCCAGCAGGCTAAACCGGGAGTTCAATCAGCCCCAGCATTTT. Protein: CASRLNREFNQPQHF.

This clone was counted only a few times. V and J are TRBV10-2 and TRBJ1-5, with D tentatively TRBD1 (5 bases). From germline, CDR1 is WSHSY and CDR2 SAAADI. Trimming took off 2 bases at V and 3 bases at J, with 11 bases between the two ends. This CDR3 has 15 residues. CDR3 nucleotide sequence: TGCGCCAGCAGTGAGCCGGGGGGGGTCAATCAGCCCCAGCATTTT. This gives the protein CASSEPGGVNQPQHF.

The rearrangement links TRBV7-9 to TRBJ1-6; D gene ambiguous. Germline V lookup: CDR1 SEHNR, CDR2 FQNEAQ (reference sequence). V gave up 11 bases and J gave up 6 bases, with 14 bases separating them. The CDR3 loop spans 13 amino acids. This CDR3 reads CAGRAEVNSPLHF. The DNA for the CDR3 is TGTGCCGGGAGGGCAGAAGTTAATTCACCCCTCCACTTT.

V usage is TRBV6-6 and J usage is TRBJ2-1, with 9 bases fitting TRBD2. CDR1 is MNHNY and CDR2 is SVGAGI in the germline V gene (reference sequence). The CDR3 spans 16 residues. V was clipped by 2 bases and J by 4 bases; unmatched bases: 6. CDR3 coding DNA: TGTGCCAGCAGTTACGTTCTGACTAGCGGATACAATGAGCAGTTCTTC. Its protein product is CASSYVLTSGYNEQFF.

V usage is TRBV9 and J usage is TRBJ2-3, with TRBD2 matching over 8 bases. The CDR3 runs to 15 residues. CDR1 is SGDLS and CDR2 is YYNGEE in the germline V gene. The trim removed 4 bases at V and 6 bases at J, leaving 10 bases unmatched. DNA of the CDR3: TGTGCCAGCAGCCCCCAAGCGGGAGTATGGGATACGCAGTATTTT. Translating it yields CASSPQAGVWDTQYF.

In DNA form, the CDR3 reads TGTGCGATGGGGGGGCAGTATGCAACTAATGAAAAACTGTTTTTT. This encodes CAMGGQYATNEKLFF. The rearrangement uses TRBV30 and TRBJ1-4, with a weak D call TRBD1 (6 bases). The CDR3 is 15 amino acids. The germline CDR1 and CDR2 sequences are GTSNPN and SVGIG (reference sequence).

For this clone: Additional DNA sequences in this sample encode the identical CDR3. The chain combines TRBV28 with TRBJ2-7, with D possibly being TRBD2 (6 bases). V lost 4 bases to trimming and J lost 1 base, with 11 bases between them. Germline loops: CDR1 MDHEN, CDR2 SYDVKM. The CDR3 is made up of 14 amino acids. CDR3 sequence: CASSSTGVSYEQYF. The CDR3 DNA sequence: TGTGCCAGCAGTTCTACGGGGGTTTCCTACGAGCAGTACTTC.

J is TRBJ2-6 and V is TRBV7-9; maybe TRBD1 (5 bases). The germline V gene encodes CDR1 SEHNR and CDR2 FQNEAQ (reference sequence). The CDR3 sequence is 15 residues long. The V and J ends lost 4 bases and 0 bases respectively, with 7 bases between them. CDR3 nucleotide sequence: TGTGCCAGCAGCTCAGGGAACTCTGGGGCCAACGTCCTGACTTTC. Translation: CASSSGNSGANVLTF.

The chain couples TRBV6-5 to TRBJ1-2, with 8 bases matching TRBD1. The CDR3 has 15 amino acids. From germline, CDR1 is MNHEY and CDR2 SVGAGI. J was trimmed by 2 bases and V by 5 bases; bases with no gene match: 7. The CDR3 spells CASSPAGTGNYGYTF. The CDR3 nucleotides are TGTGCCAGCAGTCCTGCCGGGACAGGCAACTATGGCTACACCTTC.

V and J are TRBV6-6 and TRBJ2-3; 7 bases fit TRBD2. CDR3 length: 16 amino acids. Trimming at V came to 6 bases and at J to 0 bases, leaving 9 bases not matched to a gene. Germline V lookup: CDR1 MNHNY, CDR2 SVGAGI (reference sequence). The CDR3 protein is CASSLRLALSTDTQYF. DNA for the CDR3: TGTGCCAGCAGCCTAAGACTAGCCCTAAGCACAGATACGCAGTATTTT.

This chain joins TRBV29-1 and TRBJ2-5; perhaps TRBD1 as D (5 bases). With the DNA end fitting TRBJ2-7 better, the J assignment may be wrong. Germline V CDR1 and CDR2: SQVTM, ANQGSEA. The CDR3 has 13 residues. The CDR3 spells CSVVFPGKHEQYF. As DNA, the CDR3 is TGCAGCGTTGTTTTTCCAGGGAAGCACGAGCAGTACTTC.

The rearrangement links TRBV6-5 to TRBJ2-7, with 9 bases identical to TRBD2. Germline V CDR1 and CDR2: MNHEY, SVGAGI. V shed 2 bases, J shed 8 bases, and the junction held 7 bases outside the gene matches. CDR3 length: 14 residues. The CDR3 DNA sequence: TGTGCCAGCAGTTACCGACTAGCGGAAGCCAAGCAGTACTTC. Translating it yields CASSYRLAEAKQYF.

This chain uses TRBV5-6 with TRBJ2-7; 12 nucleotides match TRBD1. Trimming at V came to 3 bases and at J to 6 bases, leaving 4 bases not matched to a gene. CDR3 length equals 14 residues. Germline-derived CDR1 and CDR2 are SGHDT and YYEEEE. The CDR3 DNA reads as TGTGCCAGCAGCTGGGACAGGGGGCTGGGCGAGCAGTACTTC. It yields the protein CASSWDRGLGEQYF.

The rearrangement links TRBV15 to TRBJ1-6, with D unclear. CDR3 size: 16 residues. V lost 2 bases and J 8 bases, leaving 16 bases between the germline ends. Per germline, CDR1 LNHNV and CDR2 YYDKDF (reference sequence). The CDR3, as DNA: TGTGCCACCAGCAGACCACCCCCGTCGGAGGATTCACCCCTCCACTTT. Residues: CATSRPPPSEDSPLHF. The whole variable domain, remainder taken from reference TRBV15 and TRBJ1-6, is DAMVIQNPRYQVTQFGKPVTLSCSQTLNHNVMYWYQQKSSQAPKLLFHYYDKDFNNEADTPDNFQSRRPNTSFCFLDIRSPGLGDTAMYLCATSRPPPSEDSPLHFGNGTRLTVT.

The DNA for the CDR3 is TGTGCCAGCAGCTTAGCAAGACTAGCGGACGACAATGAGCAGTTCTTC. Translated: CASSLARLADDNEQFF. The chain uses TRBV7-9 and TRBJ2-1, with 9 bases fitting TRBD2. This CDR3 is built from 16 residues. The junction had 5 bases not matched to a gene; V was cut back by 0 bases and J by 5 bases. The germline gives CDR1 SEHNR, CDR2 FQNEAQ (reference sequence).

This chain joins TRBV2 and TRBJ2-7; D perhaps matches TRBD2 (6 bases). The CDR3 extends over 13 amino acids. CDR1 is SNHLY, CDR2 FYNNEI, per germline. V lost 8 bases and J lost 3, with 14 bases in between. The CDR3 DNA sequence: TGTGCCAGCGGAGGAGGGCCGGTCTACGAGCAGTACTTC. It translates to CASGGGPVYEQYF.

This clone has only a few counts. V usage is TRBV30 and J usage is TRBJ2-1; tentative D call: TRBD2 (5 bases). Germline V gene lookup returns CDR1 GTSNPN and CDR2 SVGIG (reference sequence). The CDR3 loop spans 18 amino acids. Trimming shortened V by 4 bases and J by 2 bases, and 24 bases separated the two germline ends. The CDR3 sequence: CAWKPQSILEGPYNEQFF. In nucleotides, the CDR3 is TGTGCCTGGAAGCCCCAAAGCATACTTGAGGGCCCCTACAATGAGCAGTTCTTC.

This clone was seen a single time. The chain combines TRBV2 with TRBJ2-2; 10 nucleotides agree with TRBD2. V was clipped by 8 bases and J by 0 bases; unmatched bases: 9. Germline V lookup: CDR1 SNHLY, CDR2 FYNNEI. The CDR3 runs 17 residues. CDR3 coding DNA: TGTGCCAGCTCTCCGGGACTAGCGCTCGCGAACACCGGGGAGCTGTTTTTT. Its protein is CASSPGLALANTGELFF.

This chain links TRBV15 with TRBJ2-3; D gene unclear. Trimming pared 0 bases from V and 4 bases from J, leaving 8 bases between. This CDR3 comprises 14 residues. Germline-derived CDR1 and CDR2 are LNHNV and YYDKDF (reference sequence). The CDR3 nucleotides are TGTGCCACCAGCAGAGATATTAGCCCAGATACGCAGTATTTT. Encoded protein: CATSRDISPDTQYF.

In this sample, this clone turned up once. The rearrangement links TRBV4-2 to TRBJ2-3; D remains ambiguous. V lost 5 bases to trimming and J lost 4 bases, with 13 bases between them. CDR1 LGHNA and CDR2 YNFKEQ come from the germline V gene. The CDR3 sequence is 14 residues long. The CDR3 DNA sequence: TGTGCCAGCAGCGGGCAGGTTCAGGCAGATACGCAGTATTTT. As protein: CASSGQVQADTQYF.

The V gene is TRBV29-1, the J gene TRBJ2-7, with D possibly TRBD2 on 7 matching bases. Germline CDR1 is SQVTM and CDR2 is ANQGSEA. The CDR3 extends over 12 amino acids. V gave up 3 bases and J gave up 4 bases, with 10 bases separating them. CDR3 sequence (DNA): TGCAGCGTTGAGGGGGGGCGGTACGAGCAGTACTTC. This sequence encodes CSVEGGRYEQYF.

This chain connects TRBV27 to TRBJ1-5, with 8 nucleotides matching TRBD1. The CDR3 has 15 residues. The ends lost 6 bases at V and 3 bases at J; junction bases unmatched: 7. Germline V CDR1 and CDR2: MNHEY, SMNVEV (reference sequence). Written as DNA, the CDR3 is TGTGCCAGCAGCCAGACAGGGGAGGTCAATCAGCCCCAGCATTTT. It codes for CASSQTGEVNQPQHF.

Turning to this clone: It is unclear where the CDR3 begins or ends on the DNA, so no DNA is shown, and the CDR3 is as TCRdb lists it. The J gene is TRBJ2-5, the V gene TRBV28; the table's D call TRBD2 went unverified against the DNA. Germline loops: CDR1 MDHEN, CDR2 SYDVKM. Counting both end residues, the CDR3 totals 15 amino acids. The CDR3 region is CASSSSSRWEETQYF.

V usage is TRBV7-9 and J usage is TRBJ2-7; D gene unclear. CDR3 length: 14 amino acids. The V end was cut by 1 base, the J end by 6 bases, with 13 bases between. In germline, CDR1 is SEHNR, CDR2 FQNEAQ (reference sequence). The CDR3 is CASSLDVRLSEQYF. The CDR3 bases are TGTGCCAGCAGCTTAGATGTCCGGTTGAGCGAGCAGTACTTC.

The chain couples TRBV28 to TRBJ2-1, with 8 bases fitting TRBD2. There are 16 residues in the CDR3. Germline V CDR1 and CDR2: MDHEN, SYDVKM. The trim removed 10 bases at V and 5 bases at J, leaving 16 bases unmatched. CDR3 nucleotide sequence: TGTGCCACGCGAAGTTCAGGGGCGGGAGGCCACAATGAGCAGTTCTTC. This gives the protein CATRSSGAGGHNEQFF.